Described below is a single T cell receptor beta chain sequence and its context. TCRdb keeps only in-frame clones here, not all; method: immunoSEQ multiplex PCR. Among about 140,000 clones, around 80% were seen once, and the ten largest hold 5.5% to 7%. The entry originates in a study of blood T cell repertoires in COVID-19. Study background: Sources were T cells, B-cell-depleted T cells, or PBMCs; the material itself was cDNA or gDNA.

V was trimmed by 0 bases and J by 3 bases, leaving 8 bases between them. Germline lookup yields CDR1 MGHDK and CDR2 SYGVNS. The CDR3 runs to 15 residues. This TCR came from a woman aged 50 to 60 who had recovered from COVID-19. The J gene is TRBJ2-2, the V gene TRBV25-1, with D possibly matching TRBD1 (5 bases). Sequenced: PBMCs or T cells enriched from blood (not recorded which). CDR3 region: CASSEYGAYTGELFF. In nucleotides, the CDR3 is TGTGCCAGCAGTGAATATGGGGCGTACACCGGGGAGCTGTTTTTT.